This entry is about one T cell receptor beta chain. Its antigen is as yet unknown. This record comes from a study of vaccination and CD4 T cells after COVID-19. Sequencing of DNA taken from cultured CD4+ T cells relied on the Oncomine TCR Beta short-read assay. Each CDR3 protein is one row after TCRdb ran MiXCR on the PCR reads. The repertoire has 20,000 or so distinct CDR3 sequences, about 43% of them found once; the top ten carry roughly 9.9%. This CDR3 has 15 amino acids. V gave up 6 bases and J gave up 4 bases; unmatched junction bases: 7. Per germline, CDR1 MNHNS and CDR2 SASEGT. Time point reported: late sampling 161 to 241 days after vaccination in a few convalescent patients. Treatment described: roughly nine-day PBMC culture with coronavirus spike peptide pools or control peptides (ViraFEST assay). PCR tests turned positive between March and December 2020, before US Alpha, Beta and Delta variants.

The source material was CD4+ T cells from blood, cultured in vitro, sampled about 7 months after SARS-CoV-2 vaccination. The sequence was collected from a human donor who had recovered from COVID-19. This chain joins TRBV6-1 and TRBJ2-5; 11 bases are shared with TRBD2. Here the CDR3 reads CASSPTSGSGETQYF. As DNA, the CDR3 is TGTGCCAGCAGCCCCACTAGCGGGAGCGGAGAGACCCAGTACTTC.